This paragraph reports one T cell receptor beta chain. Antigen unknown. The sample originates from a study of tumor-infiltrating lymphocytes in primary liver carcinoma. Study observations and caveats: For tumor-adjacent and tumor-blood pairs, overlap was less than that seen for tumor region pairs.

Priming with a constant-region primer yielded TCR beta cDNA from 500 ng total RNA. Sequencing libraries for TCR beta derived from three nested multiplex PCR rounds that used slightly modified ARM-PCR. Two initial PCR rounds of around 9 cycles each paired TRBV1-TRBV30 forward primers with a C-beta reverse primer. Each CDR3 protein gets one entry after TCRdb re-called the multiplex PCR reads with MiXCR. The repertoire consists of 90,000 to 150,000 distinct CDR3 sequences, with around 70% occurring once and the leading ten covering 8% to 9%. Between the trimmed V and J ends, which lost 3 bases and 7 bases, there was a span of 10 bases. The CDR3 totals 12 residues. CDR1 and CDR2 from the germline V gene are DFQATT and SNEGSKA (reference sequence). The tissue used was unsorted bulk material of 20-30 mg. RNA and DNA were co-extracted from it with the AllPrep DNA/RNA mini kit. Patients showed chronic HBV infection and an absence of prior treatment.

The V gene is TRBV20-1, the J gene TRBJ2-1; TRBD2 is a possible D gene (6 bases). What was sequenced was tumor-adjacent normal liver tissue. The sequence came from an older woman with primary liver carcinoma and hepatitis B virus infection. As DNA, the CDR3 is TGCAGTGCTAGCGGGAGTTGGAATGAGCAGTTCTTC. Encoded protein: CSASGSWNEQFF.